This T cell receptor (beta chain) was captured by sequencing in a study of blood T cell repertoires in COVID-19. Across the study: The origin of the acute and convalescent COVID-19 samples was the United States, Italy and Spain. T cells, B-cell-depleted T cells, or PBMCs supplied cDNA or gDNA.

In the authors' workflow: Amplified reference gene primers provided the basis for estimating nucleated cell counts. Sequencing was performed with immunoSEQ multiplex PCR; in TCRdb, only in-frame clones are kept and a portion is missing. V and J calls and clone size come straight from that table; D and trimming were deduced from the DNA. The sample consists of tens of thousands of clones, approximately 88% of them appearing once. This clone was detected a few times. The source is a human donor in a cohort sampled during active COVID-19. Sequencing was performed on peripheral blood.

CDR3 sequence (DNA): TGTGCCAGCAGCGTCTCGACAGGGTTCAGTGAAAAACTGTTTTTT. As protein: CASSVSTGFSEKLFF. The chain uses TRBV5-4 and TRBJ1-4; 7 bases match TRBD1. This CDR3 region has 15 residues. Germline assignment: CDR1 SGHNT and CDR2 YYREEE (reference sequence). The V segment lost 4 bases and the J segment 7 bases; nucleotides outside the gene matches: 10. Supplemented by reference TRBV5-4 and TRBJ1-4, the full variable domain reads ETGVTQSPTHLIKTRGQQVTLRCSSQSGHNTVSWYQQALGQGPQFIFQYYREEENGRGNFPPRFSGLQFPNYSSELNVNALELDDSALYLCASSVSTGFSEKLFFGSGTQLSVL.